This is a list of T cell receptor beta chains from one sample in a study of blood T cell repertoires in COVID-19. Clones were read by immunoSEQ multiplex PCR, and TCRdb kept only the in-frame ones, dropping some. This sample has about 100,000 clones, with approximately 86% found just once. The sample consisted of peripheral blood. The receptors stem from a woman aged 60-70 years with acute or convalescent COVID-19. Both conserved end residues are part of each CDR3. The D gene is left open where the match is weak. Clone size is shown for a subset of rows, as once, few, many or a class of expanded clone.

d_call	clone_size	v_call	j_call	cdr3_nt	cdr3_aa
TRBD2	.	TRBV7-9	TRBJ2-1	TGTGCCAGCAGCTTAGGACTAGCGGGATTCAATGAGCAGTTCTTC	CASSLGLAGFNEQFF
TRBD1	.	TRBV7-8	TRBJ2-2	TGTGCCAGCAGCTTCGGGACAGGTAGAAACACCGGGGAGCTGTTTTTT	CASSFGTGRNTGELFF
.	once	TRBV29-1	TRBJ2-6	TGCAGCGTTGAATTGAGCTCTGGGGCCAACGTCCTGACTTTC	CSVELSSGANVLTF
TRBD1	.	TRBV18	TRBJ1-1	TGTGCCAGCTCATCGGGACAGGCCTCGAACACTGAAGCTTTCTTT	CASSSGQASNTEAFF
TRBD2	.	TRBV4-1	TRBJ2-4	TGCGCCAGCAGCCCCGCGGGGGGTAGCGGACTAAACATTCAGTACTTC	CASSPAGGSGLNIQYF
TRBD1	.	TRBV6-6	TRBJ1-3	TGTGCCAGCAGTCCCCGGGGACAGGGAGGTGGTAGAAACACCATATATTTT	CASSPRGQGGGRNTIYF
.	.	TRBV9	TRBJ1-1	TGTGCCAGCAGCGTTGGAAACGGGGGTCGGACTGAAGCTTTCTTT	CASSVGNGGRTEAFF
.	.	TRBV10-2	TRBJ1-5	TGCGCCAGCAGTACGGCAGGGGGCAATCAGCCCCAGCATTTT	CASSTAGGNQPQHF
.	few	TRBV7-2	TRBJ1-2	TGTGCCAGCAGCCTCATACAGGGTAATAATGGCTACACCTTC	CASSLIQGNNGYTF
.	few	TRBV7-9	TRBJ2-1	TGTGCCAGCAGCTTCGAGAACAATGAGCAGTTCTTC	CASSFENNEQFF
TRBD1	.	TRBV18	TRBJ2-1	TGTGCCAGCTCACCGGGACAGGGCGTGTGGAATGAGCAGTTCTTC	CASSPGQGVWNEQFF
.	.	TRBV12-2	TRBJ2-6	TGTGCAAGTCGCAGGGGCTCTGGGGCCAACGTCCTGACTTTC	CASRRGSGANVLTF
.	.	TRBV7-2	TRBJ1-2	TGTGCCAGCAGCGGAGGGGCCAGTCAGACCTTC	CASSGGASQTF
.	.	TRBV19	TRBJ1-1	TGTGCCAGTAGTAAAGCTTGGAACACTGAAGCTTTCTTT	CASSKAWNTEAFF
TRBD1	.	TRBV5-1	TRBJ2-2	TGCGCCAGCAGCTTCACAGGGGTGAACACCGGGGAGCTGTTTTTT	CASSFTGVNTGELFF
.	once	TRBV13	TRBJ2-2	TGTGCCAGCAGCTCCCGGACAGGGGAGCTGTTTTTT	CASSSRTGELFF
TRBD2	.	TRBV14	TRBJ2-3	TGTGCCAGCAGCCAAGATAGGGGACTAGCGGGTTTAGATACGCAGTATTTT	CASSQDRGLAGLDTQYF
TRBD1	.	TRBV7-2	TRBJ1-1	TGTGCCAGCAGCTTAGACGGGACAGGGGAATCTGAAGCTTTCTTT	CASSLDGTGESEAFF
TRBD1	.	TRBV7-2	TRBJ2-1	TGTGCCAGCAGCTTGGACAGGGCCCCGGTCTTC	CASSLDRAPVF
TRBD2	.	TRBV5-4	TRBJ2-7	TGTGCCAGCAGCTCAAACGGACTAGCGGGAGGAACCTACGAGCAGTACTTC	CASSSNGLAGGTYEQYF
TRBD1	.	TRBV19	TRBJ2-1	TGTGCCAGTAGTATAGTGGGGACAGGCTATTACAATGAGCAGTTCTTC	CASSIVGTGYYNEQFF
TRBD1	.	TRBV6-5	TRBJ1-4	TGTGCCAGCAGTAGGACAGGGGTGGAGGAAAAACTGTTTTTT	CASSRTGVEEKLFF
TRBD1	.	TRBV6-5	TRBJ1-2	TGTGCCAGCAGGAATGGACAGGGGAACTATGGCTACACCTTC	CASRNGQGNYGYTF
TRBD1	.	TRBV4-1	TRBJ2-3	TGCGCCAGCAGCCAAGAAGGGGGACAGCGCACAGATACGCAGTATTTT	CASSQEGGQRTDTQYF
.	.	TRBV10-3	TRBJ2-7	TGTGCCATCAGTGGTCAACTGACCTACGAGCAGTACTTC	CAISGQLTYEQYF
.	.	TRBV2	TRBJ2-5	TGTGCCAGCAGGAGGGCAGAGACCCAGTACTTC	CASRRAETQYF
.	.	TRBV12-3/TRBV12-4	TRBJ1-1	TGTGCCAGCAGTCAGACCCCCCCGAGGATGGCTTTCTTT	CASSQTPPRMAFF
TRBD1	.	TRBV18	TRBJ1-5	TGTGCCAGCTCTCAAGATATGACAGGGTCTGCCGGTAGCAATCAGCCCCAGCATTTT	CASSQDMTGSAGSNQPQHF
.	.	TRBV9	TRBJ1-1	TGTGCCAGCAGCGTAGGTCCCCATCCCAACACTGAAGCTTTCTTT	CASSVGPHPNTEAFF
TRBD2	few	TRBV6-6	TRBJ2-3	TGTGCCAGCACCCCAAGCGGGAGGGCTCGCACAGATACGCAGTATTTT	CASTPSGRARTDTQYF
.	.	TRBV11-2	TRBJ1-1	TGTGCCAGCAGCTTAGTGCGAGGGTCTGAAGCTTTCTTT	CASSLVRGSEAFF
TRBD2	.	TRBV7-8	TRBJ2-3	TGTGCCAGCACCCTAGTTAGCGGGTCTCCCACAGATACGCAGTATTTT	CASTLVSGSPTDTQYF
TRBD1	.	TRBV19	TRBJ2-1	TGTGCCAGTAGTATGGCGGCAGGGGGCTGGGGCGAGCAGTTCTTC	CASSMAAGGWGEQFF
.	.	TRBV28	TRBJ1-5	TGTGCCAGCACCCCGCTCGCCCGGACAGTGACTTATAGCAATCAGCCCCAGCATTTT	CASTPLARTVTYSNQPQHF
.	.	TRBV28	TRBJ1-4	TGTGCCAGCAGACCGGGACTGTTTGCAACTAATGAAAAACTGTTTTTT	CASRPGLFATNEKLFF
TRBD2	.	TRBV5-4	TRBJ2-3	TGTGCCAGCAGCCCGGGACTAGCCCCAGGCACAGATACGCAGTATTTT	CASSPGLAPGTDTQYF
TRBD1	.	TRBV6-5	TRBJ1-3	TGTGCCAGCAGCAACAGACAGGGTCCTGGAAACACCATATATTTT	CASSNRQGPGNTIYF
.	.	TRBV5-4	TRBJ1-1	TGTGCCAGCAGCTTCGGGATAGAAGAGGAAGCTTTCTTT	CASSFGIEEEAFF
TRBD1	.	TRBV4-2	TRBJ2-3	TGTGCCAGCAGCCCTGGACAGGGAACAGATACGCAGTATTTT	CASSPGQGTDTQYF
.	once	TRBV18	TRBJ1-6	TGTGCCAGCTCACTTGTGGACAGCTCCTATAATTCACCCCTCCACTTT	CASSLVDSSYNSPLHF
.	.	TRBV28	TRBJ1-1	TGTGCCAGCAGCTCCGGTCCGACTGAAGCTTTCTTT	CASSSGPTEAFF
TRBD1	once	TRBV9	TRBJ1-2	TGTGCCAGCAGCTCCCTAGGACAGGAAAGGGGCTATGGCTACACCTTC	CASSSLGQERGYGYTF
TRBD1	.	TRBV9	TRBJ1-3	TGTGCCAGCAGCCCCAGGACAGGGGTGTTCTCTGGAAACACCATATATTTT	CASSPRTGVFSGNTIYF
TRBD2	once	TRBV4-2	TRBJ2-1	TGTGCCAGCAGCCAAGGCGCTACGGGAGGACCGGGAAATGAGCAGTTCTTC	CASSQGATGGPGNEQFF
.	.	TRBV6-5	TRBJ1-5	TGTGCCAGCATGGAGGATAGCAATCAGCCCCAGCATTTT	CASMEDSNQPQHF
TRBD2	.	TRBV5-8	TRBJ2-1	TGTGCCAGCAGCTTGGGTAGCGGGATTACCTACAATGAGCAGTTCTTC	CASSLGSGITYNEQFF